A single sample is the source of the 5 T cell receptor beta chains below, sequenced in a study of OX40 agonist ivuxolimab in advanced cancers. Assay: immunoSEQ multiplex PCR; the TCRdb copy retains only in-frame clones and omits some. The table records about 27,000 clones, more than 75% of them present only once. The specimen was CD4+ or CD8+ T cells sorted from blood, collected in a trial of the OX40 agonist ivuxolimab. The source of these receptors is an adult with an advanced solid tumor such as melanoma, head and neck, liver or kidney cancer.

The V and J genes are TRBV19 and TRBJ2-7, with TRBD1 identical over 10 bases. This CDR3 has 15 amino acids. V lost 5 bases and J lost 3; bases outside the gene matches: 7. In germline, CDR1 is LNHDA, CDR2 SQIVND (reference sequence). The CDR3 here is CASSPAGTGDYEQYF. The CDR3 coding sequence is TGTGCCAGTAGTCCCGCCGGGACAGGGGACTACGAGCAGTACTTC.

The rearrangement uses TRBV21-1 and TRBJ2-5; TRBD2, the D gene given by the table, was not confirmed from the DNA. TRBV21-1 is recorded as a pseudogene. The CDR3 has 16 amino acids. For the CDR3, the DNA is TGTGCCAGCAGCCCCCCCCAAAGGAAAGTTTCGGGGACCCAGTACTTC. The encoded protein is CASSPPQRKVSGTQYF.

The chain recombines TRBV6-5 with TRBJ1-1; unclear D gene. This CDR3 contains 13 residues. Trimming shortened V by 5 bases and J by 1 base, and 8 bases separated the two germline ends. Germline CDR1 reads MNHEY; CDR2 reads SVGAGI. The chain's CDR3 is CASSPRRNTEAFF. The CDR3 DNA is TGTGCCAGCAGTCCCCGGAGGAACACTGAAGCTTTCTTT.

In its sample, this clone was seen once. V is TRBV29-1 and J is TRBJ2-1; D remains ambiguous. The CDR3 is 13 residues long. V lost 7 bases, J lost 3 bases, and 13 bases lay in between. Germline loops: CDR1 SQVTM, CDR2 ANQGSEA. The CDR3 protein is CSDRRADYNEQFF. CDR3 sequence (DNA): TGCAGCGACAGAAGGGCGGACTACAATGAGCAGTTCTTC.

CDR3 sequence (DNA): TGTGCCAGCAGTTTTGACTTCTCAGCGGGTTCCTACGAGCAGTACTTC. Its translation: CASSFDFSAGSYEQYF. The chain links TRBV27 to TRBJ2-7; D might be TRBD2 (6 bases). Trimming shortened V by 3 bases and J by 1 base, and 16 bases separated the two germline ends. There are 16 residues in the CDR3. Germline CDR1 is MNHEY and CDR2 is SMNVEV (reference sequence).